Below are 18 T cell receptor beta chains sequenced from a single sample in a study of control samples from healthy donors and cancer patients. Data came from immunoSEQ multiplex PCR; TCRdb stores just in-frame clones and leaves some out. The sample carries 98,000 or so clones, over 60% recorded once. The sequencing input was blood. The source of these receptors is a woman aged 25-40 years in good health.

V is TRBV5-8 and J is TRBJ1-5, with unresolved D. This CDR3 contains 13 residues. Germline lookup yields CDR1 SGHTS and CDR2 YDEGEE. V lost 5 bases to trimming and J lost 5 bases, with 11 bases between them. The CDR3 DNA sequence: TGTGCCAGCAGTCACGAATGGGATCAGCCCCAGCATTTT. Its protein product is CASSHEWDQPQHF.

This clone turned up a few times. The chain employs TRBV15 and TRBJ1-1, with D perhaps TRBD1 (5 bases). The CDR3 length is 11 residues. Germline CDR1 and CDR2: LNHNV and YYDKDF (reference sequence). Trimming took 8 bases from V and 4 from J, leaving 8 bases between them. The CDR3 nucleotides read TGTGCCACCGCAGACAGCACTGAAGCTTTCTTT. Translating gives CATADSTEAFF.

The chain uses TRBV30 and TRBJ1-1, with 10 nucleotides matching TRBD1. Germline trimming cut 5 bases from V and 4 bases from J; bases unmatched to any gene: 10. The CDR3 sequence is 15 residues long. The germline V gene encodes CDR1 GTSNPN and CDR2 SVGIG (reference sequence). DNA for the CDR3: TGTGCCTGGGACAAGGACAGGGGGTTGGGCACTGAAGCTTTCTTT. It is translated as CAWDKDRGLGTEAFF.

CDR3 bases: TGTGCCAGCAGCTTAAGGGGGTTTAATGAAAAACTGTTTTTT. It is translated as CASSLRGFNEKLFF. The V call is TRBV7-9, the J call TRBJ1-4; tentative D call: TRBD1 (6 bases). Germline CDR1 and CDR2: SEHNR and FQNEAQ (reference sequence). Trimming removed 2 bases at V and 4 bases at J, with 8 bases between. There are 14 residues in the CDR3. The full variable domain, its missing parts supplied by reference TRBV7-9 and TRBJ1-4, is DTGVSQNPRHKITKRGQNVTFRCDPISEHNRLYWYRQTLGQGPEFLTYFQNEAQLEKSRLLSDRFSAERPKGSFSTLEIQRTEQGDSAMYLCASSLRGFNEKLFFGSGTQLSVL.

V gene TRBV5-1 combines with J gene TRBJ2-7; perhaps TRBD1 as D (6 bases). V was cut by 1 base and J by 6 bases, with 14 bases left in between. Germline-derived CDR1 and CDR2 are SGHRS and YFSETQ. CDR3 length: 14 amino acids. This chain's CDR3 is CASSLTQTGIEQYF. CDR3 coding DNA: TGCGCCAGCAGCTTGACCCAAACAGGGATCGAGCAGTACTTC.

The V call is TRBV6-2 or TRBV6-3, the J call TRBJ1-5; no reliable D call. V dropped 5 bases and J dropped 0 bases, with 5 bases sitting between them. This CDR3 is built from 13 residues. In germline, CDR1 is MNHEY, CDR2 SVGEGT. Here the CDR3 reads CASSRNSNQPQHF. CDR3 DNA sequence: TGTGCCAGCAGTCGGAATAGCAATCAGCCCCAGCATTTT.

CDR3 loop: CASSQGPSTEQFF. The CDR3 nucleotides read TGTGCCAGCAGCCAAGGCCCCTCTACTGAGCAGTTCTTC. This chain uses TRBV4-2 with TRBJ2-1; the D is unclear. Germline V gives CDR1 LGHNA, CDR2 YNFKEQ. Trimming took off 1 base at V and 9 bases at J, with 10 bases between the two ends. CDR3 length: 13 amino acids.

The chain uses TRBV19 and TRBJ1-5; possible D gene TRBD1, 6 bases. The CDR3 totals 13 residues. The germline gives CDR1 LNHDA, CDR2 SQIVND (reference sequence). Trimming took off 5 bases at V and 7 bases at J, with 12 bases between the two ends. CDR3 DNA sequence: TGTGCCAGTAGTCAAGAGAGGGGGCAGCCCCAGCATTTT. This gives the protein CASSQERGQPQHF. Using reference TRBV19 and TRBJ1-5 for the parts outside the CDR3, the full variable domain is DGGITQSPKYLFRKEGQNVTLSCEQNLNHDAMYWYRQDPGQGLRLIYYSQIVNDFQKGDIAEGYSVSREKKESFPLTVTSAQKNPTAFYLCASSQERGQPQHFGDGTRLSIL.

The V and J genes are TRBV11-1 and TRBJ1-1; unclear D gene. This CDR3 contains 12 residues. Trimming shortened V by 2 bases and J by 1 base, and 2 bases separated the two germline ends. CDR1 and CDR2 from the germline V gene are SGHAT and FQDESV (reference sequence). CDR3 sequence (DNA): TGTGCCAGCAGCTTACGGAACACTGAAGCTTTCTTT. Translating gives CASSLRNTEAFF.

The sample holds a few counts of this clone. The rearrangement joins TRBV9 to TRBJ1-3, with TRBD1 identical over 8 bases. CDR3 length: 17 residues. The germline V gene has CDR1 SGDLS and CDR2 YYNGEE. V gave up 2 bases and J gave up 0 bases; unmatched junction bases: 7. The CDR3 DNA reads as TGTGCCAGCAGCGTCGGGACAGGAAGAAGCTCTGGAAACACCATATATTTT. It yields the protein CASSVGTGRSSGNTIYF. The variable domain in full, with the rest retrieved from reference TRBV9 and TRBJ1-3, is DSGVTQTPKHLITATGQRVTLRCSPRSGDLSVYWYQQSLDQGLQFLIQYYNGEERAKGNILERFSAQQFPDLHSELNLSSLELGDSALYFCASSVGTGRSSGNTIYFGEGSWLTVV.

V usage is TRBV15 and J usage is TRBJ2-3; TRBD2 aligns across 10 bases. Germline values: CDR1 LNHNV, CDR2 YYDKDF (reference sequence). V gave up 2 bases and J gave up 6 bases; unmatched junction bases: 5. CDR3 size: 15 residues. The CDR3 DNA reads TGTGCCACCAGCAGACTAGCGGGGGTGGGGGATACGCAGTATTTT. Translating it yields CATSRLAGVGDTQYF.

The chain links TRBV25-1 to TRBJ2-5; D call uncertain. V was trimmed by 7 bases and J by 6 bases, leaving 9 bases between them. The germline CDR1 and CDR2 sequences are MGHDK and SYGVNS. The CDR3 spans 11 residues. This CDR3 reads CASTSWQTQYF. For the CDR3, the DNA is TGTGCCAGCACTTCTTGGCAGACCCAGTACTTC.

The chain's CDR3 is CASSPLRTSGGSYEQYF. DNA for the CDR3: TGCGCCAGCAGCCCCTTGAGGACTAGCGGGGGCAGCTACGAGCAGTACTTC. The chain couples TRBV4-1 to TRBJ2-7; 13 nucleotides line up with TRBD2. The V segment lost 4 bases and the J segment 3 bases; nucleotides outside the gene matches: 9. CDR3 size: 17 residues. Germline CDR1 reads MGHRA; CDR2 reads YSYEKL.

The table lists this clone with a few counts. This chain joins TRBV11-3 and TRBJ2-1, with D tentatively TRBD1 or TRBD2 (5 bases each). Germline assignment: CDR1 SGHNT and CDR2 YENEEA. The CDR3 has 14 residues. The V end was cut by 0 bases, the J end by 5 bases, with 8 bases between. The CDR3 reads CASSLEGTNNEQFF. DNA for the CDR3: TGTGCCAGCAGCTTAGAGGGGACCAACAATGAGCAGTTCTTC.

This chain uses TRBV18 with TRBJ2-7, with 7 nucleotides matching TRBD1. The CDR3 spans 15 residues. Germline CDR1 is KGHSH and CDR2 is LQKENI. Unmatched junction bases numbered 7, after V lost 1 base and J lost 4 bases. The CDR3 spells CASSPLRDRPYEQYF. The CDR3 coding sequence is TGTGCCAGCTCACCACTTCGGGACAGACCTTACGAGCAGTACTTC.

V usage is TRBV5-1 and J usage is TRBJ1-1, with TRBD1 matching over 9 bases. The V and J ends lost 2 bases and 4 bases, in that order; junction bases with no gene match: 6. The V gene's germline CDR1 is SGHRS and CDR2 YFSETQ. The CDR3 is 15 amino acids. The CDR3 region is CASSFRGQGGTEAFF. CDR3 in DNA: TGCGCCAGCAGCTTTCGGGGACAGGGTGGCACTGAAGCTTTCTTT.

This sequence joins TRBV27 and TRBJ2-7, with no clear D. V lost 3 bases, J lost 4 bases, and 13 bases lay in between. The CDR3 runs to 14 residues. Germline-derived CDR1 and CDR2 are MNHEY and SMNVEV (reference sequence). CDR3 residues: CASSLAKGRYEQYF. CDR3 bases: TGTGCCAGCAGTTTGGCGAAGGGCAGGTACGAGCAGTACTTC.

This chain links TRBV6-2 or TRBV6-3 with TRBJ1-2, with TRBD1 matching 9 bases. With 5 bases clipped from V and 6 bases from J, the junction kept 4 bases outside the gene matches. Looked up from germline, CDR1 is MNHEY and CDR2 is SVGEGT. The CDR3 has 13 amino acids. The CDR3 bases are TGTGCCAGCAGTGGTACAGGGGGCAATGGCTACACCTTC. Its protein is CASSGTGGNGYTF.